This T cell receptor beta chain emerged from a study of graft-versus-host responses after intestinal transplantation. This table comes from immunoSEQ multiplex PCR, and its TCRdb copy is limited to in-frame clones, with some not included. The repertoire includes over 120,000 clones, about 93% of them detected once, and 0.15% to 0.2% sits in the top ten. This clone has just one count. Its antigen is not identified. This CDR3 contains 16 residues. Germline CDR1 and CDR2: LNHNV and YYDKDF (reference sequence). J lost 1 base, V lost 0 bases, and 1 base had no gene match. The chain is built from TRBV15 and TRBJ1-4; 8 bases line up with TRBD1. Source: unstimulated CD4+ T cells sorted from spleen or lymph node cells, taken before intestinal transplant. The origin of this receptor is a human donor who received an intestinal transplant. This CDR3 is CATSREGTGTNEKLFF. CDR3 bases: TGTGCCACCAGCAGAGAAGGGACAGGAACTAATGAAAAACTGTTTTTT.